Listed here are 9 T cell receptor beta chains from one sample, sequenced in a study of breast tumors, draining lymph nodes, adjacent tissues. Samples came from axillary lymph nodes draining the breast cancer. TCRdb fed the multiplex PCR reads into MiXCR, producing one record per CDR3 protein. The data hold around 290,000 distinct CDR3 sequences, with under 35% observed a single time. Input material: axillary lymph node tissue. The source is a female donor with breast cancer. Some clones in this sample may be carry-over from other donors' samples.

V is TRBV28 and J is TRBJ2-1, with 9 bases fitting TRBD2. Germline V gene data show CDR1 as MDHEN and CDR2 as SYDVKM. V lost 5 bases, J lost 7 bases, and 15 bases stayed unmatched. This CDR3 spans 17 amino acids. The CDR3 loop reads CASSPPLAGFEGNEQFF. The CDR3 coding sequence is TGTGCCAGCAGTCCCCCCCTAGCGGGATTCGAAGGTAATGAGCAGTTCTTC.

This clonotype occurred many times. The chain uses TRBV7-9 and TRBJ2-5; D remains unclear. Trimming shortened V by 1 base and J by 5 bases, and 8 bases separated the two germline ends. Looked up from germline, CDR1 is SEHNR and CDR2 is FQNEAQ (reference sequence). CDR3 length: 13 residues. CDR3 sequence reads: CASSLGVLETQYF. The CDR3, as DNA: TGTGCCAGCAGCTTAGGGGTATTGGAGACCCAGTACTTC.

The table lists this clonotype with many counts. The V gene is TRBV7-2, the J gene TRBJ1-2, with unresolved D. Germline lookup yields CDR1 SGHTA and CDR2 FQGNSA. This CDR3 contains 12 residues. V shed 4 bases and J shed 7 bases, with 10 bases lying between them. CDR3 DNA: TGTGCCAGCAGCTCAAGAGAGGCTGGCTACACCTTC. Translation: CASSSREAGYTF.

This clonotype was counted many times. The J gene is TRBJ2-7, the V gene TRBV7-2; TRBD1 aligns across 7 bases. CDR1 and CDR2 from the germline V gene are SGHTA and FQGNSA. The CDR3 is 15 amino acids. The J segment lost 5 bases and the V segment lost 2 bases, leaving 9 bases of the junction unmatched. For the CDR3, the DNA is TGTGCCAGCAGCTTAATCCCAGGGGGTAGGAACGAGCAGTACTTC. Protein: CASSLIPGGRNEQYF.

This clonotype was recorded many times. This chain uses TRBV5-5 with TRBJ2-2; 12 nucleotides line up with TRBD2. The CDR3 runs 20 residues. V dropped 2 bases and J dropped 1; count of bases not matched to a gene: 12. Germline-derived CDR1 and CDR2 are SGHKS and YYEKEE (reference sequence). CDR3 in amino acids: CASSFRTSGMAQLNTGELFF. The CDR3 nucleotides read TGTGCCAGCAGCTTTCGGACTAGCGGGATGGCCCAGCTGAACACCGGGGAGCTGTTTTTT.

This clonotype was picked up many times. This chain links TRBV5-6 with TRBJ2-3, with D possibly being TRBD2 (6 bases). The CDR3 runs to 14 residues. Germline CDR1 and CDR2: SGHDT and YYEEEE. V was pared by 0 bases and J by 2 bases, with 7 bases between. CDR3 in DNA: TGTGCCAGCAGCTTGGTAGCGGTCACAGATACGCAGTATTTT. It is translated as CASSLVAVTDTQYF.

Concerning this clonotype: This clone may be a read error of a much larger clone one base away. The V call is TRBV5-1, the J call TRBJ2-1; tentative D call: TRBD2 (6 bases). The CDR3 consists of 15 residues. Per the germline V gene, CDR1 is SGHRS and CDR2 is YFSETQ. CDR3 region: CACSSLAGRKNEQFF. CDR3 bases: TGCGCCTGCAGCAGTCTGGCCGGGAGAAAGAATGAGCAGTTCTTC.

This clonotype was seen at least ten times. This sequence joins TRBV4-1 and TRBJ1-5; tentative D call: TRBD1 (5 bases). CDR1 is MGHRA and CDR2 is YSYEKL in the germline V gene. The CDR3 loop spans 16 amino acids. Trimming cost V 0 bases and J 2 bases, with 11 bases left between them. CDR3 residues: CASSQDQGSGNQPQHF. The CDR3 nucleotides are TGCGCCAGCAGCCAAGATCAGGGCTCGGGCAATCAGCCCCAGCATTTT.

In this sample, this clonotype turned up a few times. The chain recombines TRBV19 with TRBJ1-1, with D unclear. Germline V gives CDR1 LNHDA, CDR2 SQIVND (reference sequence). CDR3 length equals 13 residues. V was cut by 4 bases and J by 3 bases, with 9 bases left in between. The CDR3 sequence: CASSKELDTEAFF. The CDR3 DNA follows: TGTGCCAGTAGTAAGGAACTCGACACTGAAGCTTTCTTT.